This T cell receptor (beta chain) was sequenced for a study of response to subunit inactivated influenza vaccine. Study-level findings and limits: A suggestion made by the authors is that each seasonal influenza vaccination recruits few new T cells.

The germline V gene encodes CDR1 MNHEY and CDR2 SVGAGI. V lost 5 bases and J 7 bases, leaving 11 bases between the germline ends. The CDR3 length is 12 residues. TCRdb re-derived calls from the RT-PCR reads in MiXCR, one entry per CDR3 protein. The sample lists hundreds of thousands of distinct CDR3 sequences; 7.6% were seen once. Comment on this clonotype: Its antigen is not identified.

This TCR derives from a man between 45 and 75 years old who received an inactivated influenza vaccine. V usage is TRBV6-5 and J usage is TRBJ1-1; D possibly corresponds to TRBD1 (5 bases). This material consisted of PBMCs from blood, taken around 2 years after vaccination. The CDR3 DNA follows: TGTGCCAGCAGTCCCTGGACAAATGAAGCTTTCTTT. It codes for CASSPWTNEAFF.